These T cell receptor beta chains were read from a single sample in a study of T cell responses to AZD1222 COVID-19 vaccine. Here immunoSEQ multiplex PCR was the method, and the copy in TCRdb shows in-frame clones only, minus some. This sample has about 100,000 clones, with more than 70% found just once. This specimen was peripheral blood, taken on day 0 of MenACWY control vaccination. The source is an adult in good health. Both conserved end residues are part of each CDR3. A D gene is named only where the DNA matches it firmly.

cdr3_length	d_call	v_call	j_call	cdr3_aa
15	.	TRBV3-1/TRBV3-2	TRBJ2-7	CASSPDGTETYEQYF
16	TRBD1	TRBV6-1	TRBJ1-1	CASSGTGTGVTMTAFF
14	.	TRBV27	TRBJ1-1	CASSLGPSNTEAFF
15	.	TRBV7-9	TRBJ1-2	CASSFGGARGDGYTF
14	TRBD1	TRBV9	TRBJ1-1	CASSAQGEDTEAFF
14	.	TRBV28	TRBJ1-2	CASSLWGGNYGYTF
13	.	TRBV14	TRBJ2-5	CASSQETWETQYF
15	TRBD1	TRBV6-2/TRBV6-3	TRBJ1-2	CASSLGRGRVYGYTF
14	TRBD1	TRBV28	TRBJ1-6	CASSLDRAGSPLHF
13	.	TRBV3-1/TRBV3-2	TRBJ1-1	CASSQGTGIAAFF
17	.	TRBV18	TRBJ2-1	CASSPPVGGGSYNEQFF
18	.	TRBV4-3	TRBJ2-2	CASSQESTLSANTGELFF
19	TRBD2	TRBV7-2	TRBJ2-3	CASSFIPGTSGKNTDTQYF
14	.	TRBV11-3	TRBJ2-7	CASSLKHGSYEQYF
15	TRBD1	TRBV6-5	TRBJ1-6	CASRETGNHNSPLHF
16	TRBD1	TRBV7-2	TRBJ1-4	CASSFRGPTTNEKLFF
14	.	TRBV28	TRBJ1-2	CASLPGRYSGGYTF
11	.	TRBV3-1/TRBV3-2	TRBJ1-2	CASSLFRSYTF
14	.	TRBV6-2/TRBV6-3	TRBJ1-2	CASSYSAGLYGYTF
16	TRBD2	TRBV27	TRBJ2-5	CASSLDVGGAGETQYF
11	.	TRBV13	TRBJ2-7	CASSLVYEQYF
16	.	TRBV3-1/TRBV3-2	TRBJ2-1	CASSQDGILRGNEQLF
15	TRBD2	TRBV9	TRBJ2-1	CASSVEGGGYNEQFF
14	.	TRBV10-3	TRBJ2-5	CAISASDKGETQYF
17	TRBD2	TRBV4-3	TRBJ2-1	CASSQDFGLRGGYEQFF
14	.	TRBV5-4	TRBJ1-2	CASSLGGHLDGYTF
13	TRBD1	TRBV28	TRBJ1-2	CASTQQGNYGYTF
16	.	TRBV15	TRBJ1-4	CATSRDLWGYDEKLFF
15	.	TRBV28	TRBJ1-2	CASSNAGDGVYGYTF
15	.	TRBV7-2	TRBJ2-1	CASSYWRSSYNEQFF
12	.	TRBV28	TRBJ2-7	CVTGRGVYEQYF
14	.	TRBV30	TRBJ2-2	CAWKGQPNTGELFF
14	TRBD1	TRBV11-2	TRBJ1-1	CASSLDRGGTEAFF
12	.	TRBV7-9	TRBJ2-1	CASSIEINEQFF
13	TRBD1	TRBV29-1	TRBJ1-2	CSGGQGGPNGYTF
14	.	TRBV28	TRBJ1-2	CASSLADRGFGYTF
16	TRBD2	TRBV14	TRBJ2-1	CASSHISGQNYNEQFF
16	.	TRBV28	TRBJ2-5	CASSPGGTGASETQYF
15	.	TRBV11-2	TRBJ1-5	CASSLGPDSNQPQHF
14	TRBD1	TRBV7-2	TRBJ1-2	CASSAQGADYGYTF
14	.	TRBV5-1	TRBJ2-3	CASSPRTDGNTQYF
12	.	TRBV29-1	TRBJ1-5	CSVGGHNQPQHF
13	TRBD2	TRBV11-2	TRBJ2-7	CASTTPGGLKQYF
14	.	TRBV5-4	TRBJ2-7	CASSPVGQTYEQYF
13	.	TRBV30	TRBJ1-6	CAWSGTKNSPLHF
11	.	TRBV28	TRBJ1-2	CASSLSYGYTF
15	.	TRBV19	TRBJ1-5	CASSITPLFNQPQHF
15	TRBD2	TRBV30	TRBJ2-7	CAWRAGLAGHYEQYF
15	TRBD2	TRBV19	TRBJ2-2	CASRWSGGSTGELFF
15	.	TRBV19	TRBJ1-5	CASSLGGPSNQPQHF
12	TRBD1	TRBV2	TRBJ2-7	CASSFSGTGSYF
16	TRBD1	TRBV7-9	TRBJ1-2	CASSDVGFTGDYGYTF
13	TRBD1	TRBV25-1	TRBJ2-7	CASSSGTAYEQYF
13	.	TRBV30	TRBJ1-2	CAWSEVERTGYTF
14	.	TRBV7-2	TRBJ2-7	CASTISPGSYEQYF